This T cell receptor (beta chain) was identified during a study of blood T cell repertoires in COVID-19. Data came from immunoSEQ multiplex PCR; TCRdb stores just in-frame clones and leaves some out. The sample records about 160,000 clones, over 80% being singletons. This clone was counted a few times. This CDR3 spans 14 amino acids. V trimming: 5 bases; J trimming: 1 base; junction bases outside the gene matches: 3. CDR1 and CDR2 from the germline V gene are LNHDA and SQIVND (reference sequence). The rearrangement links TRBV19 to TRBJ2-3; 7 bases map to TRBD1. The receptor's source is a woman in her sixties or seventies who had recovered from COVID-19. Input material: peripheral blood. CDR3 bases: TGTGCCAGTAGTTCCGGACAGGGCACAGATACGCAGTATTTT. Protein sequence: CASSSGQGTDTQYF.